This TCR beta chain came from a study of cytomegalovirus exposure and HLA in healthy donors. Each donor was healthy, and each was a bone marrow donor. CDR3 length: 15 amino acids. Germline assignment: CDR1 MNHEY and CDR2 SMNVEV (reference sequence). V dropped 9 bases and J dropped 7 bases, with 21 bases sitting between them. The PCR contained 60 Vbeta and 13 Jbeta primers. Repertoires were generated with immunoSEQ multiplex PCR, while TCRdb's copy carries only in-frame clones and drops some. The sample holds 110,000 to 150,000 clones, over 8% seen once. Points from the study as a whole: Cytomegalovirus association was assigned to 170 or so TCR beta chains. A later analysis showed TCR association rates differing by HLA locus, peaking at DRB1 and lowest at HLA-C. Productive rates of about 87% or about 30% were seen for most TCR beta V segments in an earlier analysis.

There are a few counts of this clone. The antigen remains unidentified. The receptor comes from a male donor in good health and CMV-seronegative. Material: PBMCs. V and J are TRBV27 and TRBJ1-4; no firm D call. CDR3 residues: CASCLAPALGEKLFF. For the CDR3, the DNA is TGTGCCAGTTGCTTAGCCCCTGCTCTCGGTGAAAAACTGTTTTTT.